The clone carrying this T cell receptor (beta chain) was counted once. Its target is not known. This sample is part of a study of radiotherapy plus CTLA-4 blockade in lung cancer. The study treated chemo-refractory metastatic non-small-cell lung cancer patients with focal radiation plus ipilimumab CTLA-4 blockade. Only in-frame clones appear in the TCRdb table, and some are missing; sequencing was by immunoSEQ multiplex PCR. The data contain about 59,000 clones, under 75% of them singletons. From germline, CDR1 is SGHAT and CDR2 FQNNGV. The CDR3 sequence is 14 residues long. V lost 3 bases and J 7 bases, leaving 13 bases between the germline ends. Study-wide findings and caveats: How blood T cell clones changed early, along with interferon-beta, reportedly forecast response best.

The receptor was isolated from a human donor with non-small cell lung cancer whose response to radiotherapy plus ipilimumab could not be evaluated. V gene TRBV11-2 combines with J gene TRBJ2-1, with D tentatively TRBD1 (5 bases). Material: peripheral blood, obtained from a patient treated with radiotherapy plus ipilimumab. The CDR3 protein is CASSFSFTGNEQFF. The DNA of the CDR3 is TGTGCCAGCAGCTTTAGTTTCACAGGTAATGAGCAGTTCTTC.